This TCR beta chain was recorded in a study of CD8 T cells in Susac syndrome. Random hexamers were used to reverse transcribe 0.5 to 1 ug of RNA. Using its own MiXCR run on the immunoSEQ multiplex PCR reads, TCRdb lists one record per CDR3 protein. Of over 95,000 distinct CDR3 sequences in the sample, about nine tenths are singletons; the top ten hold more than 0.13%. The authors carried out high-throughput sequencing of TCR beta. They applied it to CD8+ and CD4+ T cells obtained from blood. In germline, CDR1 is SGHNT, CDR2 YYREEE (reference sequence). The CDR3 contains 15 residues. Trimming stripped 2 bases from V and 4 bases from J, with 12 bases between.

The sequence was collected from a human donor in good health. The chain joins TRBV5-4 to TRBJ2-2; no clear D. Sequenced: CD4+ T cells from PBMCs. The CDR3 region has the DNA TGTGCCAGCAGCTTTCGAGGATCCAGCACCGGGGAGCTGTTTTTT. Amino acid sequence: CASSFRGSSTGELFF.